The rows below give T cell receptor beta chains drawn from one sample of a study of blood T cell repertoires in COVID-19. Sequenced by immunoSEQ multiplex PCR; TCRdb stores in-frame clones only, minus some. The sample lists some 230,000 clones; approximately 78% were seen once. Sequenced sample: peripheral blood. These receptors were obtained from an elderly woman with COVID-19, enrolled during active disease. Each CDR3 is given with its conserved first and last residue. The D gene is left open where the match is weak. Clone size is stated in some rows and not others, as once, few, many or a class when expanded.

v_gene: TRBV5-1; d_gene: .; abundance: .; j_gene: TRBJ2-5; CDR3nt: TGCGCCAGCAGCTCAGGGGGACTGGGGGAGACCCAGTACTTC; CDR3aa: CASSSGGLGETQYF
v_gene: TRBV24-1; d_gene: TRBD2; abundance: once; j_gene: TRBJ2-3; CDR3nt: TGTGCCACCAGTGCTAGCGGGACTAGCACAGATACGCAGTATTTT; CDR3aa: CATSASGTSTDTQYF
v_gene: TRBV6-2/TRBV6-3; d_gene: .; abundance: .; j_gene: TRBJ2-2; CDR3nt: TGTGCCAGCAGTTCGGCGGGCGCGGGTTACACCGGGGAGCTGTTTTTT; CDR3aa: CASSSAGAGYTGELFF
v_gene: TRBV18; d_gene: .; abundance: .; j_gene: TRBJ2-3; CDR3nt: TGTGCCAGCTCACTTAAGGAGGGTGGCACAGATACGCAGTATTTT; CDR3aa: CASSLKEGGTDTQYF
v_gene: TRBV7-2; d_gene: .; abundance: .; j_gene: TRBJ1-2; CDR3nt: TGTGCCAGCAGCTTAGATACGCTAAGCTACACCTTC; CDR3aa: CASSLDTLSYTF
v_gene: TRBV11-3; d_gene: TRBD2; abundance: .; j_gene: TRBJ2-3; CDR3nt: TGTGCCAGCAGCGGGACTAGCGGGGTCACAGATACGCAGTATTTT; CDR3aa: CASSGTSGVTDTQYF
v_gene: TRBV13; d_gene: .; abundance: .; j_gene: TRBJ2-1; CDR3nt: TGTGCCAGCAGCCGCCGGGACTCTCCCTACAATGAGCAGTTCTTC; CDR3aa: CASSRRDSPYNEQFF
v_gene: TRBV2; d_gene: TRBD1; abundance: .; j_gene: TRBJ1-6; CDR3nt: TGTGCCAGCAGCGGACAGGCAAATTCACCCCTCCACTTT; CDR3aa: CASSGQANSPLHF
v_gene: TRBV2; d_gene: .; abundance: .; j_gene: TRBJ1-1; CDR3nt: TGTGCCAGCAGAAGGGGCATCACTGAAGCTTTCTTT; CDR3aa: CASRRGITEAFF
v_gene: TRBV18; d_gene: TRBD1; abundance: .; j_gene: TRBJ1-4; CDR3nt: TGTGCCAGCTCACCACGGCAGGGGGCGACTAATGAAAAACTGTTTTTT; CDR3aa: CASSPRQGATNEKLFF
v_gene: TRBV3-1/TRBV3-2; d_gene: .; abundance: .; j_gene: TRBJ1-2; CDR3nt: TGTGCCAGCAGCCAAGAAACGGGATACTATGGCTACACCTTC; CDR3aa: CASSQETGYYGYTF
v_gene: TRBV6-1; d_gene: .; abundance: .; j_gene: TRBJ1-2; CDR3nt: TGTGCCAGCAGTGAAGCGCGGGGGGCGCGGGGCTACACCTTC; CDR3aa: CASSEARGARGYTF
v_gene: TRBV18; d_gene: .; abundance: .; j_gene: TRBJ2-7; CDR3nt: TGTGCCAGCTCACCAGTGGCCCCCTACGAGCAGTACTTC; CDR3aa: CASSPVAPYEQYF
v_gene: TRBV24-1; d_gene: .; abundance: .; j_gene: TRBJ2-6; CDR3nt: TGTGCCACCCAGAACCCAGGGGCTGGGGCCAACGTCCTGACTTTC; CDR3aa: CATQNPGAGANVLTF
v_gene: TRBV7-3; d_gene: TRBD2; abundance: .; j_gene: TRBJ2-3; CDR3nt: TGTGCCAGCAGTGGTAGCGGGGCGCACACAGATACGCAGTATTTT; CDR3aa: CASSGSGAHTDTQYF
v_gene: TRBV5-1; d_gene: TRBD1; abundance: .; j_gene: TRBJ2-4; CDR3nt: TGCGCCAGCACCACAGGGGGGTCCAAAAACATTCAGTACTTC; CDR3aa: CASTTGGSKNIQYF
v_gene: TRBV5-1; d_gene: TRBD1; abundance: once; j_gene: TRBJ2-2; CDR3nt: TGCGCCAGCAGCTACTCGACAGGGGAGACCGGGGAGCTGTTTTTT; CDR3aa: CASSYSTGETGELFF
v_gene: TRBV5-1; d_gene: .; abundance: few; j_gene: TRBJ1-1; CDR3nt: TGCGCCAGCAGCCCGGGAGGGGCGGACACTGAAGCTTTCTTT; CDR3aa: CASSPGGADTEAFF
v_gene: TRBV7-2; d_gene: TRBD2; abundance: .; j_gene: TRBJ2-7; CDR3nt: TGTGCCAGCAGCTTAGCGGGGGGGGACCGCTCCTACGAGCAGTACTTC; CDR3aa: CASSLAGGDRSYEQYF
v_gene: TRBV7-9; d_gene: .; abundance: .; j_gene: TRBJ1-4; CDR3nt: TGTGCCAGCAGCTCCTTGTCTACAGGGTTGACTAATGAAAAACTGTTTTTT; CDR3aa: CASSSLSTGLTNEKLFF
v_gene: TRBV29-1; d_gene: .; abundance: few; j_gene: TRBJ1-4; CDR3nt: TGCAGCGTTGATTCCGGTAATCAGGGTGAAAAACTGTTTTTT; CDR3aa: CSVDSGNQGEKLFF
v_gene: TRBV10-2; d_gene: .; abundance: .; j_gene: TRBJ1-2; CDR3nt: TGCGCCAGCAGTGCTATGGGAGCGCGAGCTAACTATGGCTACACCTTC; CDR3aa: CASSAMGARANYGYTF
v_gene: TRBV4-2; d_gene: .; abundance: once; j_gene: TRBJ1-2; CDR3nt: TGTGCCAGCAGCCCCCCCCAGGGGATTTCCTATGGCTACACCTTC; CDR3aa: CASSPPQGISYGYTF
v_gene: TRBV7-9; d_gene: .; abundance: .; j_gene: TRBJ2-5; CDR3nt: TGTGCCAGCAGCGCAACCAGGTCAGAGACCCAGTACTTC; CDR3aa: CASSATRSETQYF
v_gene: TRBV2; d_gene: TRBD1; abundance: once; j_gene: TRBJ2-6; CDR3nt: TGTGCCACTGGACAGGGACAATCTGGGGCCAACGTCCTGACTTTC; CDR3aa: CATGQGQSGANVLTF